This T cell receptor beta chain is drawn from a study of shared T cell receptors in the human thymus. CDR1 SGHTA and CDR2 FQGNSA come from the germline V gene. There are 18 residues in the CDR3. V shed 2 bases and J shed 1 base, with 20 bases lying between them. Produced via immunoSEQ multiplex PCR; TCRdb's table is partial and in-frame only. The sample carries hundreds of thousands of clones, around 89% recorded once. These data also formed part of another study, on human thymus T cells. As reported in that work: Each of the donors was a healthy Finnish infant who was undergoing open corrective cardiac surgery for congenital heart defects. Corrective heart surgery yielded resections, and these provided the thymus tissue. Thymic and blood repertoires appeared to display a bias in their usage of V and J genes.

Material for sequencing was thymocytes. V is TRBV7-2 and J is TRBJ1-1; D not certain. This receptor was obtained from a boy younger than two with a congenital heart defect. The CDR3 here is CASSLSLGNRRANTEAFF. The CDR3 DNA follows: TGTGCCAGCAGCTTAAGTTTGGGGAACCGGAGGGCGAACACTGAAGCTTTCTTT.